The clone carrying this TCR beta chain is classed as medium-sized. Genes and germline come from the mouse. This record comes from a study of tissue T cells after allogeneic stem cell transplantation. Time point here: mouse harvest day 7 after allogeneic transplant. Mouse grafts combined 10^7 T-cell-depleted bone marrow cells with 10^6 splenic CD5+ T cells. Data came from immunoSEQ multiplex PCR; TCRdb stores just in-frame clones and leaves some out. Here the sample spans thousands of clones, 50% to 60% being singletons. Material: spleen. The clonotype originates from a female BALB/c mouse given C57BL/6 T cells with graft-versus-host disease after an allogeneic hematopoietic cell transplant.

CDR3 loop: CASSPQGAGNTLYF. The part of the CDR3 DNA that was read is TGTGCCAGCAGCCCTCAGGGGGCTGGAAATACGCTCTAT. The chain is built from TRBV2 and TRBJ1-3, with TRBD1 matching over 7 bases. The CDR3 end is not reached by the read, which stops 1 residue before it; the germline J gene fills it in. CDR1 is LGHNA and CDR2 is YSYQKL in the germline V gene. V was pared by 4 bases and J by 2 bases, with 2 bases of the junction left unmatched. The CDR3 length is 14 residues.